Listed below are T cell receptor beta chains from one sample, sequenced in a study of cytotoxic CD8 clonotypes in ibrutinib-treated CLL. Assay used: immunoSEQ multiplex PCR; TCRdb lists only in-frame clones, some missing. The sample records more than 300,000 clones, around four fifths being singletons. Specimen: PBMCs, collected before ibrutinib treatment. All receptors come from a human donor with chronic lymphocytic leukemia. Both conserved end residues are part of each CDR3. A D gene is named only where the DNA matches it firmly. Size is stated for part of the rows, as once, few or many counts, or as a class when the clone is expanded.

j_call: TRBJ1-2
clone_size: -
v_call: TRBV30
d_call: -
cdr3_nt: TGTGCCTGGACAGAGGGGCGAGGAGGCTACACCTTC
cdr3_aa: CAWTEGRGGYTF

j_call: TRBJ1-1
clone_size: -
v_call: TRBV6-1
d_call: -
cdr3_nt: TGTGCCAGCAGAGTCCGGGGGCGGGCCGAGGCTTTCTTT
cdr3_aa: CASRVRGRAEAFF

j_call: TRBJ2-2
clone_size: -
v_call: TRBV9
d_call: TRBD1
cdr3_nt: TGTGCCAGCAGCGTCTCAGCCGGACAGGTTACGAACACCGGGGAGCTGTTTTTT
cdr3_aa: CASSVSAGQVTNTGELFF

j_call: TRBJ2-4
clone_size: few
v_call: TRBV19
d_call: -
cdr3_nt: TGTGCCAGTAGTGCAAGGGGGGTCTTAAACATTCAGTACTTC
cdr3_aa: CASSARGVLNIQYF

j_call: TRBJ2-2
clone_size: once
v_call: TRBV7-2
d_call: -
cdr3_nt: TGTGCCAGCAGCCCAAACCTGGTTGGAGATACCGGGGAGCTGTTTTTT
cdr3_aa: CASSPNLVGDTGELFF

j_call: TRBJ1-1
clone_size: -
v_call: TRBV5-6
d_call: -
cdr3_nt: TGTGCCAGCAGCTTGGGCAGGGGCCGTGAAGCTTTCTTT
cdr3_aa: CASSLGRGREAFF

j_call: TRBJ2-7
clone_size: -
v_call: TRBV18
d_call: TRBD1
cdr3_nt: TGTGCCAGCTCCATTGACCGGGACAGGGCCTACGAGCAGTACTTC
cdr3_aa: CASSIDRDRAYEQYF

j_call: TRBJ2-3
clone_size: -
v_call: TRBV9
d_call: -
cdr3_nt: TGTGCCAGCAGCGCTCGCACAGATACGCAGTATTTT
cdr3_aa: CASSARTDTQYF

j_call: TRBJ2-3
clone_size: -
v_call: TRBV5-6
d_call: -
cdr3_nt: TGTGCCAGCAGCTTACCAGCCCCAGATACGCAGTATTTT
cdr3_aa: CASSLPAPDTQYF

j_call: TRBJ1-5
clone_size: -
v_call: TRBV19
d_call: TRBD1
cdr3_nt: TGTGCCACCGACTCGGGACAGATCAATCAGCCCCAGCATTTT
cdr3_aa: CATDSGQINQPQHF

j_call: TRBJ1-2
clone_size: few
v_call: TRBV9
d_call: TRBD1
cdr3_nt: TGTGCCAGCAGCGTAGGACAGGGGGGCTATGGCTACACCTTC
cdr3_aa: CASSVGQGGYGYTF

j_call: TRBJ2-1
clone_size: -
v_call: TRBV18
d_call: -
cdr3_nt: TGTGCCAGCTCACCACCGAAGCCCTACTCCTACAATGAGCAGTTCTTC
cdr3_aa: CASSPPKPYSYNEQFF

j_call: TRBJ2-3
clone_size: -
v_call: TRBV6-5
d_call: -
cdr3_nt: TGTGCCAGCAGCCGAGCTAGTTTGGGCACAGATACGCAGTATTTT
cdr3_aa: CASSRASLGTDTQYF

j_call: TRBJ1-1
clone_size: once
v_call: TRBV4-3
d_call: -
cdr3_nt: TGCGCCAGCAGGGGTTTGGACACTGAAGCTTTCTTT
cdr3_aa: CASRGLDTEAFF

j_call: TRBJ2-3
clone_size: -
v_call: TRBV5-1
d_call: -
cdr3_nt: TGCGCCAGCAGCCCCCGACAAGGGGCCCGCACAGATACGCAGTATTTT
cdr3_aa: CASSPRQGARTDTQYF

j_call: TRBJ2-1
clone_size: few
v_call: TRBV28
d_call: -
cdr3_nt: TGTGCCAGCAGGACTAACTACAATGAGCAGTTCTTC
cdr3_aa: CASRTNYNEQFF

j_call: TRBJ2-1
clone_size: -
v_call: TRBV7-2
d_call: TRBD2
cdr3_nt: TGTGCCAGCAGCTCGGGACTAGCGGGAGGGCCCTACAATGAGCAGTTCTTC
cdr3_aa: CASSSGLAGGPYNEQFF

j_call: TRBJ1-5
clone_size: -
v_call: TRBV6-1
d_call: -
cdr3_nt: TGTGCCAGCAGTGTTCAGCAAAATCAGCCCCAGCATTTT
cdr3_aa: CASSVQQNQPQHF

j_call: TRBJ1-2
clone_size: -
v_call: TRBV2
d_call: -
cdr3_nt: TGTGCCAGCAGTGAGGGTCAGAGGTATGGCTACACCTTC
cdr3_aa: CASSEGQRYGYTF

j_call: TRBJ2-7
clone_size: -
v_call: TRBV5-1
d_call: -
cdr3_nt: TGCGCCAGCAGCTTTAGCTCCTACGAGCAGTACTTC
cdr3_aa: CASSFSSYEQYF

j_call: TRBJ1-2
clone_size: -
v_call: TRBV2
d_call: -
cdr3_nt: TGTGCCAGCAGTGATGGAGGGTGGGACGATAACTATGGCTACACCTTC
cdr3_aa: CASSDGGWDDNYGYTF

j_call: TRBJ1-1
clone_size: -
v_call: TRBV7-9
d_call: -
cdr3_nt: TGTGCCAGCAGCTTAGCGTTTGGCACTGAAGCTTTCTTT
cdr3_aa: CASSLAFGTEAFF

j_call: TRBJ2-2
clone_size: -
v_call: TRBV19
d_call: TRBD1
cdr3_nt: TGTGCCAGTAGAACAGACAGGGAGCACACCGGGGAGCTGTTTTTT
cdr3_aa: CASRTDREHTGELFF